The entry below describes one TCR beta chain. Its cognate antigen is unknown. Sequencing was performed with immunoSEQ multiplex PCR; in TCRdb, only in-frame clones are kept and a portion is missing. There are tens of thousands of clones in the sample; over 60% occur only once, and about 2% lies in the top ten. These data originate in a study of a mutant IDH1 vaccine in newly diagnosed glioma. At the level of the study: There were approximately 60% males and around 40% females among treated patients, whose mean age was approximately 38 years. Standard pretreatment was either radiotherapy, temozolomide, or, for most, radiochemotherapy with temozolomide. Study-level findings and limits: Pseudoprogression seemed unlinked to shifts in top peripheral T cell clonotypes.

Time point indicated: baseline, week 1 (first vaccination visit). As to treatment: pre-vaccination baseline after standard-of-care therapy. The germline V gene has CDR1 SGHRS and CDR2 YFSETQ. The CDR3 sequence is 14 residues long. Trimming cost V 0 bases and J 5 bases, with 11 bases left between them. This clonotype was obtained from a woman aged 40 to 55 with glioma. The sample here was PBMCs, taken from a glioma patient treated with radiotherapy, temozolomide or both. The V gene is TRBV5-1, the J gene TRBJ1-1; D may be TRBD1 (5 bases). CDR3 in DNA: TGCGCCAGCAGCTTGGATCCGGGGGGGACTGAAGCTTTCTTT. The encoded protein is CASSLDPGGTEAFF.